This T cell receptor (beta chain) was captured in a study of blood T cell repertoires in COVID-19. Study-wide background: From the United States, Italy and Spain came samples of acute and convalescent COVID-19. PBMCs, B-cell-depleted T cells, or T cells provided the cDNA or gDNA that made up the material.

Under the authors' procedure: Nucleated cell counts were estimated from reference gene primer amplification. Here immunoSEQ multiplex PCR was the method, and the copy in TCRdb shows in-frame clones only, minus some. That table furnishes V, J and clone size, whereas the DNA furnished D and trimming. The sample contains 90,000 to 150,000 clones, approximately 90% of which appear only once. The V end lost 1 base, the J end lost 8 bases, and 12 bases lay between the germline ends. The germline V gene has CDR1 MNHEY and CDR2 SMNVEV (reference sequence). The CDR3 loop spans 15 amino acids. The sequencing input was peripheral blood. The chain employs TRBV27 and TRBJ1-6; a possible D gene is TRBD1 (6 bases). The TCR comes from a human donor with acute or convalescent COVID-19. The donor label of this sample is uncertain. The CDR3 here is CASSLFPWTDSPLHF. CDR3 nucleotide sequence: TGTGCCAGCAGTTTATTCCCCTGGACAGATTCACCCCTCCACTTT.